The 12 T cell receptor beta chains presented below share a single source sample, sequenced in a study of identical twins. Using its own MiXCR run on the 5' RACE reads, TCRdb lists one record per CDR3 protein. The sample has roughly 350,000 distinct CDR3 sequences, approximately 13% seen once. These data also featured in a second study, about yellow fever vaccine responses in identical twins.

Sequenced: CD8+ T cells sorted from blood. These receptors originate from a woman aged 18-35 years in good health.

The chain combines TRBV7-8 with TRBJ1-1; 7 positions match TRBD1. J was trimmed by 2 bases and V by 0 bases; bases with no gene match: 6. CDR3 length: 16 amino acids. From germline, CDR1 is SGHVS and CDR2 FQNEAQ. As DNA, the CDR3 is TGTGCCAGCAGCTTAGCAGTGCGACAGGGTAACACTGAAGCTTTCTTT. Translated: CASSLAVRQGNTEAFF.

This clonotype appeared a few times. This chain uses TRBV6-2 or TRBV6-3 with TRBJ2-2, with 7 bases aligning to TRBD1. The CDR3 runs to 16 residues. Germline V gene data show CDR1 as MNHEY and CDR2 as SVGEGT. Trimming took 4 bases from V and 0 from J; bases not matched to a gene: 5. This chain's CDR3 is CASSSYRGSNTGELFF. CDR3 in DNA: TGTGCCAGCAGTTCCTACAGGGGCTCGAACACCGGGGAGCTGTTTTTT.

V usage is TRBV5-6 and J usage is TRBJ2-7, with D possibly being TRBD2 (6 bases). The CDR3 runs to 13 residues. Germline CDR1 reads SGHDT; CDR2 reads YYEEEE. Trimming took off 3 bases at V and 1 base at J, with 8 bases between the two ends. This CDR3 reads CASSWGDSYEQYF. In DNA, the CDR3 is TGTGCCAGCAGCTGGGGGGATTCCTACGAGCAGTACTTC.

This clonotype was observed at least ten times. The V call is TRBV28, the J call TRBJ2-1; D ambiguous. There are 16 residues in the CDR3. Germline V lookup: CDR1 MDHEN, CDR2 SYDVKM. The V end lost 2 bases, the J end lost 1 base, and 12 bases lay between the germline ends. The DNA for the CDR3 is TGTGCCAGCAGTTTAGTGTCAGGATTATCCTACAATGAGCAGTTCTTC. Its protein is CASSLVSGLSYNEQFF.

The CDR3 nucleotides are TGCAGTGCTAGTGGTACTAGCGGAACCTACAATGAGCAGTTCTTC. Translated, it gives CSASGTSGTYNEQFF. This rearrangement joins TRBV20-1 to TRBJ2-1, with 8 bases that match TRBD2. Per the germline V gene, CDR1 is DFQATT and CDR2 is SNEGSKA (reference sequence). Trimming took 3 bases from V and 2 from J; bases not matched to a gene: 6. This CDR3 has 15 amino acids.

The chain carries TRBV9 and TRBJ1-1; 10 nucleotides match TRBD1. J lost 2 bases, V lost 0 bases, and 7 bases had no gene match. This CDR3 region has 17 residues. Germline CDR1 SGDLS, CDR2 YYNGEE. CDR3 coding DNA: TGTGCCAGCAGCGTAGAAGCGACAGGGGGCTTTAACACTGAAGCTTTCTTT. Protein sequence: CASSVEATGGFNTEAFF.

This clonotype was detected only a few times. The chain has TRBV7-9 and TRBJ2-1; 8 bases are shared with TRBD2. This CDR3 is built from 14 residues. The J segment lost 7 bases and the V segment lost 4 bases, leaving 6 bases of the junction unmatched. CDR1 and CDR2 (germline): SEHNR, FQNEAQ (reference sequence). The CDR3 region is CASSYGTRVNEQFF. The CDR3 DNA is TGTGCCAGCAGCTACGGGACTAGGGTAAATGAGCAGTTCTTC.

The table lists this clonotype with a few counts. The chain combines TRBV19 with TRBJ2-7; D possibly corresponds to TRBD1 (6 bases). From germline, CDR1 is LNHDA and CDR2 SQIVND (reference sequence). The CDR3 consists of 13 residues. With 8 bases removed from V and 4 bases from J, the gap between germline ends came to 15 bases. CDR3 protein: CASAWTEEYEQYF. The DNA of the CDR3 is TGTGCCAGTGCCTGGACAGAAGAATACGAGCAGTACTTC.

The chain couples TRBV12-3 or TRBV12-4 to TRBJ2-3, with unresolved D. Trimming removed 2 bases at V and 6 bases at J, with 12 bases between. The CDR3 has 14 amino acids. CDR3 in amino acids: CASSLPNIMDTQYF. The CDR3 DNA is TGTGCCAGCAGTTTACCCAATATTATGGATACGCAGTATTTT.

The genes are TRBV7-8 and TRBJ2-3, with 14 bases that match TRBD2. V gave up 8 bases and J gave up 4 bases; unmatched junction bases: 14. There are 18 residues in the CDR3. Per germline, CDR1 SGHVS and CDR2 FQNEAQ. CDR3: CASSGLAGARGMSDTQYF. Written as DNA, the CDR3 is TGTGCCAGCTCGGGACTAGCGGGAGCGCGGGGGATGTCAGATACGCAGTATTTT.

The DNA of the CDR3 is TGTGCCAGCAGTCCGGGGGGTGGGGGAACTGAAGCTTTCTTT. It specifies CASSPGGGGTEAFF. J is TRBJ1-1 and V is TRBV27; maybe TRBD1 (5 bases). V was clipped by 5 bases and J by 5 bases, with 15 bases between them. The CDR3 runs to 14 residues. CDR1 MNHEY and CDR2 SMNVEV come from the germline V gene (reference sequence).

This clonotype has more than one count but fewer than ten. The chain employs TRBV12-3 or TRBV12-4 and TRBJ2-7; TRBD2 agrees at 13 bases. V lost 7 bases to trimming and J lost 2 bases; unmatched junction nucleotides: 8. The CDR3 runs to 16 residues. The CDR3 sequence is CASKLAGGPLTYEQYF. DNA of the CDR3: TGTGCCAGCAAACTAGCGGGAGGGCCCTTGACCTACGAGCAGTACTTC.